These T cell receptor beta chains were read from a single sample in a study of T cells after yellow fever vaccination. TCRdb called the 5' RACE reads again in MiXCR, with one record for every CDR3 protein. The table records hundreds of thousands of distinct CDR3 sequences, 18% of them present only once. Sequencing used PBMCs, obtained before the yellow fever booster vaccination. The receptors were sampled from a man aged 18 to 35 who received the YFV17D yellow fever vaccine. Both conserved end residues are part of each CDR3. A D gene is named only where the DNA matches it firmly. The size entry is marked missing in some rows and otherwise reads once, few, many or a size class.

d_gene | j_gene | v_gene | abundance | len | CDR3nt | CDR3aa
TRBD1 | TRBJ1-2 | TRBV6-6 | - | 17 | TGTGCCAGCAGACCGGGACAGGGGGCGGTTGCGGACTATGGCTACACCTTC | CASRPGQGAVADYGYTF
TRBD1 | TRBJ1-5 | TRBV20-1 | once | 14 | TGCAGAGCCGCCTCAACAGGGGGCCATCAGCCCCAGCATTTT | CRAASTGGHQPQHF
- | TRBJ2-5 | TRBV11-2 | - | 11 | TGTGCCAGCAACCTTTGGGGGACCCAGTACTTC | CASNLWGTQYF
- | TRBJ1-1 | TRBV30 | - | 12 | TGTGCCTGGGCTCATGTGAACACTGAAGCTTTCTTT | CAWAHVNTEAFF
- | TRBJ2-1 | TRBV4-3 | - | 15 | TGCGCCAGCAGCCAAGATACCCAGGGATGGAATGAGCAGTTCTTC | CASSQDTQGWNEQFF
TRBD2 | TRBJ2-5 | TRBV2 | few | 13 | TGTGCCAGCAGTGAAAGCGGGGCGGGGACCCAGTACTTC | CASSESGAGTQYF
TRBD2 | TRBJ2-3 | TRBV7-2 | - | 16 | TGTGCCAGCAGCTTAAAAGCCCTAGCGGGGGCAGATACGCAGTATTTT | CASSLKALAGADTQYF
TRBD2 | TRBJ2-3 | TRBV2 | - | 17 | TGTGCCAGCAGTGAAACATCACTAGCGGGGTTTACAGATACGCAGTATTTT | CASSETSLAGFTDTQYF
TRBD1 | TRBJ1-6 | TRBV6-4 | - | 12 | TGTGCCGGGACAGGGGAAAATTCACCCCTCCACTTT | CAGTGENSPLHF
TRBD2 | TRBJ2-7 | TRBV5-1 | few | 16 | TGCGCCAGCAGCCCGGGGAGCGGGGCGTTCTCCTACGAGCAGTACTTC | CASSPGSGAFSYEQYF
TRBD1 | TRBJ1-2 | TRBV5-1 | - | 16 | TGCGCCAGCAGCCCTACCCCGGACAGGGGTAACTATGGCTACACCTTC | CASSPTPDRGNYGYTF